The T cell receptor beta chain under discussion was sequenced for a study of shared clonotypes between healthy human individuals. Across the study: Researchers drew samples from a couple of women and a few men aged 18 to 49.

The CDR3 is 14 residues long. Germline CDR1 and CDR2: SGDLS and YYNGEE. Trimming cost V 3 bases and J 5 bases; bases outside gene matches: 7. Each donor was a Caucasian adult residing in Nashville, Tennessee. Source study methods: As immunoSEQ supplied junction-only sequences (without quality scores), filtering differed. TCRdb's copy holds only in-frame clones and misses some; the assay was immunoSEQ multiplex PCR. V, J and clone size were drawn from that table, and D and trimming were deduced from the DNA. The profile shows 550,000 to 800,000 clones, about 92% of them singletons. Sequencing input: memory CD8+ T cells from PBMCs. As to subset: CD45RO+ cells pooled with CCR7-negative TemRA cells. This TCR came from a man between 18 and 35 years old in good health. Some clones in this sample may be carry-over from other donors' samples. The gene calls are TRBV9 and TRBJ2-5; 7 bases map to TRBD1. CDR3 sequence (DNA): TGTGCCAGCAGCGCCGGGGACAGTTTTGAGACCCAGTACTTC. Translated: CASSAGDSFETQYF.